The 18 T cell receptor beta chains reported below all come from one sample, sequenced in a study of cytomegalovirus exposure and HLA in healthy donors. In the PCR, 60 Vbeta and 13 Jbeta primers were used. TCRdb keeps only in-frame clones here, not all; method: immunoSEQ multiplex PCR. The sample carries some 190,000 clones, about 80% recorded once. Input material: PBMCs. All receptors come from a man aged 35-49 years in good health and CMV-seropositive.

Here the CDR3 reads CASSPTGRPYEQYF. The CDR3 DNA is TGTGCCAGCAGCCCGACAGGGAGGCCCTACGAGCAGTACTTC. This sequence joins TRBV7-9 and TRBJ2-7, with D perhaps matching TRBD1 (7 bases). Germline V CDR1 and CDR2: SEHNR, FQNEAQ (reference sequence). The length of the CDR3 is 14 residues. Trimming left V 5 bases short and J 2 bases short, with 13 bases between.

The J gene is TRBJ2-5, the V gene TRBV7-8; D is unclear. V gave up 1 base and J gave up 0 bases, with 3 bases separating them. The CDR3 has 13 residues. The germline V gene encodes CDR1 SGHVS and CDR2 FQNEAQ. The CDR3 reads CASSLDYQETQYF. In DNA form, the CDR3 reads TGTGCCAGCAGCTTAGACTACCAAGAGACCCAGTACTTC.

CDR3: CASSLRPQGLYNEQFF. In DNA form, the CDR3 reads TGTGCCAGCAGCTTGCGCCCCCAGGGGCTCTACAATGAGCAGTTCTTC. The rearrangement joins TRBV7-6 to TRBJ2-1; weak D call: TRBD1 (6 bases). Trimming took 3 bases from V and 3 from J, leaving 15 bases between them. This CDR3 spans 16 amino acids. The germline CDR1 and CDR2 sequences are SGHVS and FNYEAQ.

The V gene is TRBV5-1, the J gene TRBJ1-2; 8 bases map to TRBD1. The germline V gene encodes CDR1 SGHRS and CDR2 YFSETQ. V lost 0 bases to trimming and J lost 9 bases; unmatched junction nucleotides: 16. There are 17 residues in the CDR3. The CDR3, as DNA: TGCGCCAGCAGCTTGGCCCCGGGGTACGGACAGGGAGGGAGCTACACCTTC. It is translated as CASSLAPGYGQGGSYTF. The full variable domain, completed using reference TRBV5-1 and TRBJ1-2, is KAGVTQTPRYLIKTRGQQVTLSCSPISGHRSVSWYQQTPGQGLQFLFEYFSETQRNKGNFPGRFSGRQFSNSRSEMNVSTLELGDSALYLCASSLAPGYGQGGSYTFGSGTRLTVV.

This CDR3 reads CASSIRTSGGYEQYF. The CDR3 DNA follows: TGTGCCAGTAGTATAAGGACTAGCGGGGGGTACGAGCAGTACTTC. This chain connects TRBV19 to TRBJ2-7; TRBD2 matches at 14 bases. The germline V gene encodes CDR1 LNHDA and CDR2 SQIVND (reference sequence). The length of the CDR3 is 15 residues. V was pared by 2 bases and J by 4 bases, with 1 base of the junction left unmatched.

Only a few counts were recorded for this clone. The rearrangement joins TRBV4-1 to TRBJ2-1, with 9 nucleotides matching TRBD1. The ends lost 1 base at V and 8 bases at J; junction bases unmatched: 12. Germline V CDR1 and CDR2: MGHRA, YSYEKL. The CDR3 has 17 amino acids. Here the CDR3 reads CASSQAPGTGPLDEQFF. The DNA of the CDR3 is TGCGCCAGCAGCCAAGCTCCCGGGACAGGGCCCTTGGATGAGCAGTTCTTC.

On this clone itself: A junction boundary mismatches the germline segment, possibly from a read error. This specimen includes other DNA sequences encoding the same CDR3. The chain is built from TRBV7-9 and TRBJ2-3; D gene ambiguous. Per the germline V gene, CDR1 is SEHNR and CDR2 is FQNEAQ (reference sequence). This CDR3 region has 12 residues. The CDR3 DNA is TGTGCCAGCAGCTTAGGTGGCGGAACGCAGTACTTT. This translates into CASSLGGGTQYF.

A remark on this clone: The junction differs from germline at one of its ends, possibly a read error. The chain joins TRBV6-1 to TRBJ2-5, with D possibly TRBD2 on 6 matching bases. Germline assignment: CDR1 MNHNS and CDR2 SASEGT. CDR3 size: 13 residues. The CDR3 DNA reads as TGTGCCATCAGTGAGGGCCGGGGGGAGACCCAGTACTTC. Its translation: CAISEGRGETQYF.

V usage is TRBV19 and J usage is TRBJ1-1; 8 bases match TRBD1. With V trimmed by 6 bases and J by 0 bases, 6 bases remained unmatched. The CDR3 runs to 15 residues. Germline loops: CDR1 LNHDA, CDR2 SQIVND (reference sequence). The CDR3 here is CASRERTGLNTEAFF. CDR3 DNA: TGTGCCAGTAGAGAACGGACAGGGCTGAACACTGAAGCTTTCTTT.

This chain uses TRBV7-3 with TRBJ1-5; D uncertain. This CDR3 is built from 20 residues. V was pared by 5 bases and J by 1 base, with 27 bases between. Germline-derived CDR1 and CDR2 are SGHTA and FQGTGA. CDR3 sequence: CASSPRWGGSPYGSNQPQHF. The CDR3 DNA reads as TGTGCCAGCAGCCCCCGGTGGGGAGGGTCCCCATATGGAAGCAATCAGCCCCAGCATTTT.

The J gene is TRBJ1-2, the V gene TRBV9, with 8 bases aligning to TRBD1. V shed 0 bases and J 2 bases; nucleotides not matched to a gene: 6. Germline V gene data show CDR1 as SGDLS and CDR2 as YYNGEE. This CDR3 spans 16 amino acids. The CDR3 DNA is TGTGCCAGCAGCGTAGTCCAGGGGGCCACCAACTATGGCTACACCTTC. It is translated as CASSVVQGATNYGYTF.

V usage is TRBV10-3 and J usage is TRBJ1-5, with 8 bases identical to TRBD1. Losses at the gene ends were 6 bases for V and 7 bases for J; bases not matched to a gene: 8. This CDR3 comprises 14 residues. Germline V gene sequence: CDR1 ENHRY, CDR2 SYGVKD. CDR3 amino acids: CAISAGTGTQPQHF. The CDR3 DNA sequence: TGTGCCATCAGCGCCGGGACAGGCACGCAGCCCCAGCATTTT.

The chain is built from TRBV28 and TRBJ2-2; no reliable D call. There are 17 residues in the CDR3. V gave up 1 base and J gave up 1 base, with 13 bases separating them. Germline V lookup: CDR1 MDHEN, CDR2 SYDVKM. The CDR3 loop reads CASSLYPVHVNTGELFF. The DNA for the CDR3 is TGTGCCAGCAGTTTATATCCGGTTCACGTGAACACCGGGGAGCTGTTTTTT.

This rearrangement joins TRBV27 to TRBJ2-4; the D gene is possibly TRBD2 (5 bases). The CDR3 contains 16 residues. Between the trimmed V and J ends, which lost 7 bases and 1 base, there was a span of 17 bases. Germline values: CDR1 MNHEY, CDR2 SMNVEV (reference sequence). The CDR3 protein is CASIVTTGGAKNIQYF. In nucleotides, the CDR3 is TGTGCCAGCATAGTGACCACCGGCGGGGCCAAAAACATTCAGTACTTC.

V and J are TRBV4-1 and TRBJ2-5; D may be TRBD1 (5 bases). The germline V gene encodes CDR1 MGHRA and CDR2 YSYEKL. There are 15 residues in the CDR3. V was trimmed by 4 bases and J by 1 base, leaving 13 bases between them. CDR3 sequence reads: CASSPETETQETQYF. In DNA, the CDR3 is TGCGCCAGCAGCCCCGAGACAGAAACCCAAGAGACCCAGTACTTC.

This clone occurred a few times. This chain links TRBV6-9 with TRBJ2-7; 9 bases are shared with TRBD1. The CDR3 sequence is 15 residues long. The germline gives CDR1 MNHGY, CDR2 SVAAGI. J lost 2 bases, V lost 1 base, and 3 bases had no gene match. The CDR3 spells CASSYLTGGTYEQYF. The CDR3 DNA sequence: TGTGCCAGCAGTTATTTGACAGGGGGTACCTACGAGCAGTACTTC.

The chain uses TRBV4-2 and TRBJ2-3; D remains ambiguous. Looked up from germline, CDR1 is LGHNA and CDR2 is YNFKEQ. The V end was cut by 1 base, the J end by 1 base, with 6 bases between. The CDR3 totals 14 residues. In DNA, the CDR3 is TGTGCCAGCAGCCAAGGGGCTGGCACAGATACGCAGTATTTT. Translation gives CASSQGAGTDTQYF.

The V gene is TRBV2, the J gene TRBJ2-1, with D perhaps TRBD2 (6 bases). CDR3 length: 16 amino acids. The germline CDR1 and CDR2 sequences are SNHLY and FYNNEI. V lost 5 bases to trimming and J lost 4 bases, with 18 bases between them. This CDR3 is CASSLRGLARYNEQFF. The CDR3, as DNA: TGTGCCAGCAGTCTCCGAGGGCTAGCGAGGTACAATGAGCAGTTCTTC.